This TCR beta chain was sequenced for a study of blood T cell repertoires in COVID-19. The repertoire was sequenced with immunoSEQ multiplex PCR; TCRdb's copy has only in-frame clones and lacks some. The sample records about 160,000 clones, roughly 80% being singletons. Trimming at V came to 0 bases and at J to 6 bases, leaving 10 bases not matched to a gene. Germline V CDR1 and CDR2: SGHRS, YFSETQ. The CDR3 is made up of 17 amino acids. The sample comprised PBMCs or T cells enriched from blood (not recorded which). The rearrangement uses TRBV5-1 and TRBJ2-3; TRBD2 agrees at 10 bases. The source of this sequence is a man aged 45-65 years who had recovered from COVID-19. CDR3 sequence (DNA): TGCGCCAGCAGCTTGGCCGGTCTAGCGGGGGCCTCCGATACGCAGTATTTT. Encoded protein: CASSLAGLAGASDTQYF.